This paragraph reports one T cell receptor beta chain. Its specificity is unknown. Library preparation for TCR beta used quantitative 5'-RACE with molecular barcodes. TCRdb re-derived calls from the 5' RACE reads in MiXCR, one entry per CDR3 protein. The sample records 250,000 to 300,000 distinct CDR3 sequences, approximately 20% being singletons. This record comes from a study of CD8 T cells in ankylosing spondylitis. Study-wide results and limits: Within ankylosing spondylitis blood, a TCR beta motif made up of several highly homologous variants appeared to be characteristic. In ankylosing spondylitis patients, matched synovial fluid reportedly showed significant enrichment of disease-linked clones.

The CDR3 extends over 13 amino acids. The V gene's germline CDR1 is DFQATT and CDR2 SNEGSKA (reference sequence). Trimming pared 2 bases from V and 4 bases from J, leaving 8 bases between. The sequenced material came from blood, either unsorted or a sorted T cell fraction (not recorded which). This TCR was recovered from a male donor with ankylosing spondylitis or in good health (not recorded which). The V call is TRBV20-1, the J call TRBJ2-2, with no clear D. The CDR3 region is CSARPLVTGELFF. The CDR3 region has the DNA TGCAGTGCTAGACCCCTAGTCACCGGGGAGCTGTTTTTT.